This T cell receptor beta chain came from a study of blood T cells in healthy people across ages. Next came a second PCR, run for about 6 to 12 cycles, which used a sample-barcoded 5' primer along with a J-beta primer mix. TCRdb redid the calling of the 5' RACE reads with MiXCR, one entry per CDR3 protein. Counted here are fewer than 700,000 distinct CDR3 sequences, around 43% occurring once; the ten biggest clones make up 30%. Germline V gene lookup returns CDR1 SGHTA and CDR2 FQGNSA. The ends were cut back, 2 bases at V and 0 bases at J, with 11 bases in the middle. There are 15 residues in the CDR3. Healthy individuals of Caucasian origin from Russia, aged 6 to 90, served as donors. This clonotype was seen a few times.

The sample consisted of blood. The TCR comes from a man older than 75 in good health. This chain links TRBV7-2 with TRBJ2-7, with TRBD1 as a possible D gene (5 bases). The CDR3 DNA is TGTGCCAGCAGCTTAACCCCCGACAGCTCCTACGAGCAGTACTTC. Translated, it gives CASSLTPDSSYEQYF.